These T cell receptor beta chains were read from a single sample in a study of blood T cell repertoires in COVID-19. Some clones are missing from TCRdb's copy, which holds only in-frame ones; the method was immunoSEQ multiplex PCR. Of 70,000 to 95,000 clones in the sample, 89% were seen once. Sequencing used peripheral blood. Receptors originate from a woman aged 80 or over with active COVID-19. Each CDR3 is given with its conserved first and last residue. D genes are given only for firm matches. Rows may omit the clone size; those that give it use once, few, many or a size class.

V,size,D,J,DNA,CDR3
TRBV28,NA,TRBD2,TRBJ2-3,TGTGCCAGCAGTCAACGAGCAGCGGGAGGGGCAGATACGCAGTATTTT,CASSQRAAGGADTQYF
TRBV6-2/TRBV6-3,NA,NA,TRBJ2-6,TGTGCCAGCAGTCCGATAACTAGCCGGGGGGCCAACGTCCTGACTTTC,CASSPITSRGANVLTF
TRBV7-3,once,NA,TRBJ2-3,TGTGCCAGCAGCCCGCACGAGGGCGGGAAGGGCACAGATACGCAGTATTTT,CASSPHEGGKGTDTQYF
TRBV4-2,NA,NA,TRBJ1-1,TGTGCCAGCAGCCAAGAGGGCGGCGCCGGGGGCACTGAAGCTTTCTTT,CASSQEGGAGGTEAFF
TRBV7-8,NA,TRBD2,TRBJ2-1,TGTGCCAGCAGCGACCGACTAGCGGGCCCGTACAATGAGCAGTTCTTC,CASSDRLAGPYNEQFF
TRBV6-6,NA,NA,TRBJ2-7,TGTGCCAGCATTCAGGGGAAAAGCTACGAGCAGTACTTC,CASIQGKSYEQYF
TRBV6-2/TRBV6-3,NA,NA,TRBJ2-4,TGTGCCAGCAGCGCCTCGATAAACATTGTTCAGTACTTC,CASSASINIVQYF
TRBV28,NA,TRBD1,TRBJ1-5,TGTGCCAGCAGTTCCGTTGCGGACAGGTATAGCAATCAGCCCCAGCATTTT,CASSSVADRYSNQPQHF
TRBV28,NA,TRBD1,TRBJ1-1,TGTGCCAGCAGCCCTAGCCGGACAGGGGTCACTGAAGCTTTCTTT,CASSPSRTGVTEAFF
TRBV7-3,NA,NA,TRBJ2-3,TGTGCCAGCAGCTCAGGATTGGATACGCAGTATTTT,CASSSGLDTQYF
TRBV2,NA,TRBD1,TRBJ2-7,TGTGCCAGCAGTTCCGACAGGGGAAGTGACGAGCAGTACTTC,CASSSDRGSDEQYF
TRBV7-9,few,TRBD1,TRBJ2-7,TGTGCCAGCAGCTTGGGACAGGTCCACAACGAGCAGTACTTC,CASSLGQVHNEQYF
TRBV5-1,NA,TRBD2,TRBJ2-1,TGCGCCAGCAGCTTTTCGGCTAGCGGGAGCAATGAGCAGTTCTTC,CASSFSASGSNEQFF
TRBV7-6,NA,TRBD2,TRBJ2-1,TGTGCCAGCAGCCCTCGGGGACTAGCGGCCTCCTACAATGAGCAGTTCTTC,CASSPRGLAASYNEQFF
TRBV10-3,NA,TRBD2,TRBJ2-5,TGTGCCATCAGTGAAACTAGCGGGAGAGGGTCAAAAGGGCAAGAGACCCAGTACTTC,CAISETSGRGSKGQETQYF